The clone carrying this T cell receptor beta chain was observed many times. The record originates from a study of human T cells and chemical hapten exposure. At the level of the study: Patients, predominantly female, presented with alopecia areata, totalis or universalis.

Time point specified: pre-sensitization, week 0. Treatment noted: therapeutic diphenylcyclopropenone sensitization with weekly scalp DPC. Unfractionated whole blood yielded total RNA. Individual cDNA molecules in this library carried unique molecular identifiers. TCRdb fed the RACE reads into MiXCR, producing one record per CDR3 protein. The table shows 350,000 to 400,000 distinct CDR3 sequences, with about 5.1% occurring only once. The CDR3 consists of 14 residues. Looked up from germline, CDR1 is LGHDT and CDR2 is YNNKEL (reference sequence). Trimming left V 7 bases short and J 5 bases short, with 17 bases between.

The receptor was derived from a woman between 50 and 59 years old with alopecia areata. Some clones in this sample may be carry-over from other donors' samples. The chain carries TRBV3-1 and TRBJ1-2, with a weak D call TRBD1 (6 bases). Here the sequenced sample was whole blood, taken in connection with sensitization to the hapten diphenylcyclopropenone (DPC). Here the CDR3 reads CASNQGTQSYGYTF. CDR3 sequence (DNA): TGTGCCAGCAACCAGGGGACGCAGAGTTATGGCTACACCTTC.